The 32 T cell receptor beta chains in this list originate from one sample, sequenced in a study of blood T cell repertoires in COVID-19. Using immunoSEQ multiplex PCR, the repertoire was profiled, and TCRdb retains in-frame clones only, with some absent. Among 400,000 to 550,000 clones listed, around 89% were seen once. Sequenced: peripheral blood. The receptors derive from a woman aged 25 to 39 with acute or convalescent COVID-19.

The rearrangement links TRBV19 to TRBJ2-5; D may be TRBD1 (7 bases). V lost 3 bases and J 6 bases, leaving 14 bases between the germline ends. This CDR3 is built from 14 residues. Looked up from germline, CDR1 is LNHDA and CDR2 is SQIVND (reference sequence). This CDR3 reads CASSMMAGGKTQYF. In nucleotides, the CDR3 is TGTGCCAGTAGTATGATGGCAGGGGGGAAGACCCAGTACTTC.

The gene calls are TRBV5-1 and TRBJ2-7; 11 nucleotides align to TRBD2. Germline assignment: CDR1 SGHRS and CDR2 YFSETQ. The CDR3 covers 15 residues. The J segment lost 4 bases and the V segment lost 2 bases, leaving 5 bases of the junction unmatched. CDR3 amino acids: CASSLRTSGRYEQYF. The CDR3 DNA follows: TGCGCCAGCAGCTTAAGGACTAGCGGGCGGTACGAGCAGTACTTC. Variable domain in full (rest from reference TRBV5-1 and TRBJ2-7): KAGVTQTPRYLIKTRGQQVTLSCSPISGHRSVSWYQQTPGQGLQFLFEYFSETQRNKGNFPGRFSGRQFSNSRSEMNVSTLELGDSALYLCASSLRTSGRYEQYFGPGTRLTVT.

The rearrangement uses TRBV29-1 and TRBJ1-1; D possibly corresponds to TRBD1 (6 bases). V lost 5 bases, J lost 2 bases, and 12 bases lay in between. The CDR3 is 13 amino acids. Germline V gene lookup returns CDR1 SQVTM and CDR2 ANQGSEA. In nucleotides, the CDR3 is TGCAGCGTTCGGACAGACGGTAACACTGAAGCTTTCTTT. Its translation: CSVRTDGNTEAFF.

The rearrangement uses TRBV7-9 and TRBJ2-4; TRBD1 agrees at 10 bases. V was pared by 5 bases and J by 11 bases, with 12 bases of the junction left unmatched. The CDR3 loop spans 15 amino acids. Germline V gene data show CDR1 as SEHNR and CDR2 as FQNEAQ (reference sequence). The CDR3 is CASSLTGTGTGVQYF. For the CDR3, the DNA is TGTGCCAGCAGCCTAACCGGAACCGGGACAGGGGTTCAGTACTTC.

This chain links TRBV10-3 with TRBJ2-7, with 8 bases that match TRBD1. The ends lost 5 bases at V and 4 bases at J; junction bases unmatched: 10. The germline gives CDR1 ENHRY, CDR2 SYGVKD. The CDR3 covers 15 residues. The CDR3 spells CAISSTGDSFYEQYF. CDR3 DNA sequence: TGTGCCATCAGTTCGACAGGGGATTCATTTTACGAGCAGTACTTC.

CDR3 region: CASSLSTSTGELFF. The CDR3 DNA sequence: TGCGCCAGCAGCTTGTCCACATCCACCGGGGAGCTGTTTTTT. V is TRBV5-1 and J is TRBJ2-2; D gene uncertain. From germline, CDR1 is SGHRS and CDR2 YFSETQ. The germline V and J ends were trimmed by 1 base and 4 bases, with 8 bases remaining between them. This CDR3 has 14 amino acids.

This clone was detected only a few times. Other DNA sequences within the sample encode an identical CDR3. This chain uses TRBV6-5 with TRBJ2-7, with 7 bases lining up with TRBD2. Germline V gives CDR1 MNHEY, CDR2 SVGAGI. The CDR3 has 13 residues. V lost 11 bases and J lost 7; bases outside the gene matches: 14. The CDR3 loop reads CACGGSGTGEQYF. The DNA for the CDR3 is TGTGCCTGCGGGGGTTCCGGGACGGGGGAGCAGTACTTC.

The chain carries TRBV19 and TRBJ1-4; a possible D gene is TRBD1 (6 bases). The V gene's germline CDR1 is LNHDA and CDR2 SQIVND (reference sequence). The CDR3 contains 16 residues. V was pared by 7 bases and J by 7 bases, with 22 bases between. CDR3 sequence: CASKNRAAQRGEKLFF. The CDR3, as DNA: TGTGCCAGTAAAAACAGGGCGGCCCAACGGGGTGAAAAACTGTTTTTT.

The genes are TRBV5-6 and TRBJ2-1; TRBD1 might be the D (5 bases). Germline CDR1 and CDR2: SGHDT and YYEEEE. The CDR3 sequence is 16 residues long. Trimming cost V 3 bases and J 4 bases, with 17 bases left between them. The CDR3 sequence: CASSYSTQGLYNEQFF. The CDR3 region has the DNA TGTGCCAGCAGCTATTCAACCCAGGGTTTATACAATGAGCAGTTCTTC.

The chain has TRBV29-1 and TRBJ1-6, with a weak D call TRBD1 (5 bases). Trimming removed 5 bases from V and 7 bases from J, with 15 bases in between. This CDR3 has 14 amino acids. Germline V gene lookup returns CDR1 SQVTM and CDR2 ANQGSEA. CDR3 amino acids: CSVHLGGSNSPLHF. As DNA, the CDR3 is TGCAGCGTTCACCTCGGGGGGTCCAATTCACCCCTCCACTTT.

This clone has a handful of counts. The chain carries TRBV12-3 or TRBV12-4 and TRBJ1-1; D might be TRBD1 (5 bases). The CDR3 length is 13 residues. V was clipped by 5 bases and J by 1 base, with 8 bases between them. CDR3 in amino acids: CASSIGQNTEAFF. The CDR3 DNA reads TGTGCCAGCAGTATTGGACAGAACACTGAAGCTTTCTTT.

This rearrangement joins TRBV2 to TRBJ1-3; 11 nucleotides align to TRBD1. The junction had 5 bases not matched to a gene; V was cut back by 6 bases and J by 1 base. The CDR3 is 16 amino acids. Germline CDR1 is SNHLY and CDR2 is FYNNEI. CDR3 DNA sequence: TGTGCCAGCAGCGGACAGGGGGCGAGGTCTGGAAACACCATATATTTT. Translated: CASSGQGARSGNTIYF.

This rearrangement joins TRBV12-3 or TRBV12-4 to TRBJ2-7, with TRBD2 matching over 8 bases. The CDR3 has 13 residues. After removal of 11 bases from V and 3 bases from J, the junction contained 9 bases not matched to a gene. The CDR3 sequence: CASSPGGLYEQYF. As DNA, the CDR3 is TGTGCCTCGTCCCCGGGGGGGCTCTACGAGCAGTACTTC.

J is TRBJ2-1 and V is TRBV9; maybe TRBD2 (5 bases). Germline-derived CDR1 and CDR2 are SGDLS and YYNGEE. This CDR3 contains 13 residues. Trimming pared 2 bases from V and 12 bases from J, leaving 15 bases between. The CDR3 here is CASSVHTSSSQFF. DNA for the CDR3: TGTGCCAGCAGCGTCCATACTAGTTCGTCGCAGTTCTTC.

V and J are TRBV4-2 and TRBJ1-2; D may be TRBD1 (5 bases). Trimming removed 0 bases at V and 3 bases at J, with 11 bases between. The CDR3 is 15 residues long. Germline V gene data show CDR1 as LGHNA and CDR2 as YNFKEQ. The CDR3 reads CASSQDGAGYYGYTF. CDR3 DNA: TGTGCCAGCAGCCAAGATGGGGCGGGATACTATGGCTACACCTTC.

The chain joins TRBV28 to TRBJ2-7; tentative D call: TRBD1 (6 bases). In germline, CDR1 is MDHEN, CDR2 SYDVKM. The V end lost 8 bases, the J end lost 3 bases, and 17 bases lay between the germline ends. The CDR3 sequence is 14 residues long. CDR3 protein: CASLRGWADYEQYF. For the CDR3, the DNA is TGTGCCAGCTTAAGGGGGTGGGCGGACTACGAGCAGTACTTC.

The gene calls are TRBV6-5 and TRBJ1-5; 10 positions agree with TRBD1. V lost 6 bases and J lost 6; bases outside the gene matches: 2. CDR3 length: 13 amino acids. The germline CDR1 and CDR2 sequences are MNHEY and SVGAGI. The DNA of the CDR3 is TGTGCCAGCAGGACAGGGGGCGGTCAGCCCCAGCATTTT. Translation gives CASRTGGGQPQHF.

The gene calls are TRBV27 and TRBJ1-5, with TRBD1 identical over 7 bases. This CDR3 is 14 amino acids long. Unmatched junction bases numbered 2, after V lost 2 bases and J lost 4 bases. Per germline, CDR1 MNHEY and CDR2 SMNVEV (reference sequence). The CDR3: CASSLQGGNQPQHF. The CDR3 DNA sequence: TGTGCCAGCAGTTTACAGGGGGGAAATCAGCCCCAGCATTTT.

In its sample, this clone was seen once. The rearrangement joins TRBV5-4 to TRBJ2-1; unclear D gene. Germline lookup yields CDR1 SGHNT and CDR2 YYREEE (reference sequence). V lost 3 bases to trimming and J lost 7 bases, with 11 bases between them. The CDR3 is 13 amino acids. DNA for the CDR3: TGTGCCAGCAGCTCTGCCCCCGAGAATGAGCAGTTCTTC. Protein sequence: CASSSAPENEQFF.

This clone was recorded once. This chain uses TRBV29-1 with TRBJ2-3; 12 bases are shared with TRBD2. The germline gives CDR1 SQVTM, CDR2 ANQGSEA. The J segment lost 2 bases and the V segment lost 4 bases, leaving 4 bases of the junction unmatched. This CDR3 is 15 amino acids long. The CDR3 region has the DNA TGCAGCGTTGCCGGACTAGCGGGGTACACAGATACGCAGTATTTT. Protein: CSVAGLAGYTDTQYF.

The chain has TRBV5-5 and TRBJ2-7; 8 bases agree with TRBD2. This CDR3 is built from 14 residues. V trimming: 4 bases; J trimming: 3 bases; junction bases outside the gene matches: 6. Germline values: CDR1 SGHKS, CDR2 YYEKEE (reference sequence). The CDR3 DNA is TGTGCCAGCAGCGTGGGACTAGGAGGCTACGAGCAGTACTTC. Encoded protein: CASSVGLGGYEQYF.

The rearrangement uses TRBV28 and TRBJ2-7; 12 bases map to TRBD2. Germline-derived CDR1 and CDR2 are MDHEN and SYDVKM. The CDR3 runs to 15 residues. J gave up 1 base and V 5 bases, and 3 bases lay outside the gene matches. CDR3 residues: CASSRLAGVSYEQYF. Here the CDR3 DNA reads TGTGCCAGCAGTCGACTAGCGGGGGTTTCCTACGAGCAGTACTTC. Drawing the rest from reference TRBV28 and TRBJ2-7, the complete variable domain is DVKVTQSSRYLVKRTGEKVFLECVQDMDHENMFWYRQDPGLGLRLIYFSYDVKMKEKGDIPEGYSVSREKKERFSLILESASTNQTSMYLCASSRLAGVSYEQYFGPGTRLTVT.

The chain joins TRBV18 to TRBJ1-5; tentative D call: TRBD1 (6 bases). Germline lookup yields CDR1 KGHSH and CDR2 LQKENI. V dropped 6 bases and J dropped 11 bases, with 29 bases sitting between them. CDR3 size: 17 residues. In DNA form, the CDR3 reads TGTGCCAGCTCCTCCGGGGAACAAAAATGGGGGCATTACGCCCAGCATTTT. As protein: CASSSGEQKWGHYAQHF.

This clone has just a few counts. This sequence joins TRBV28 and TRBJ1-5; TRBD1 is a possible D gene (5 bases). This CDR3 is 13 amino acids long. V dropped 2 bases and J dropped 7 bases, with 9 bases sitting between them. The V gene's germline CDR1 is MDHEN and CDR2 SYDVKM. The CDR3 DNA reads as TGTGCCAGCAGTTTACAGGGTGGGCAGCCCCAGCATTTT. This sequence encodes CASSLQGGQPQHF.

The chain recombines TRBV24-1 with TRBJ1-5, with TRBD1 as a possible D gene (5 bases). V dropped 6 bases and J dropped 5 bases, with 10 bases sitting between them. The CDR3 has 13 residues. Germline CDR1 and CDR2: KGHDR and SFDVKD. The CDR3: CATSRWGDQPQHF. CDR3 coding DNA: TGTGCCACCAGTCGGTGGGGGGATCAGCCCCAGCATTTT.

The CDR3 is CASSYSTTVSNEQFF. The CDR3 nucleotides are TGTGCCAGCAGTTACTCGACTACCGTGTCCAATGAGCAGTTCTTC. The chain carries TRBV6-5 and TRBJ2-1; D is perhaps TRBD2 (5 bases). The germline CDR1 and CDR2 sequences are MNHEY and SVGAGI. Trimming removed 0 bases at V and 6 bases at J, with 12 bases between. This CDR3 is built from 15 residues.

This clone was detected only once. This rearrangement joins TRBV10-2 to TRBJ2-5, with unresolved D. This CDR3 has 14 amino acids. V lost 6 bases and J 2 bases, leaving 13 bases between the germline ends. Germline V lookup: CDR1 WSHSY, CDR2 SAAADI. The CDR3 reads CASSEMGEQETQYF. CDR3 DNA sequence: TGCGCCAGCAGCGAGATGGGCGAACAAGAGACCCAGTACTTC.

Regarding this clone: Other DNA sequences in this specimen translate into the identical CDR3. The CDR3 DNA follows: TGCGCCAGCAGCCCGGGACTATCCTACGAGCAGTACTTC. Encoded protein: CASSPGLSYEQYF. The chain uses TRBV4-1 and TRBJ2-7; 7 positions match TRBD2. This CDR3 has 13 residues. Germline CDR1 is MGHRA and CDR2 is YSYEKL. J was trimmed by 1 base and V by 4 bases; bases with no gene match: 1.

The J gene is TRBJ1-2, the V gene TRBV19; D remains ambiguous. The CDR3 covers 13 residues. V lost 7 bases to trimming and J lost 4 bases, with 13 bases between them. Germline loops: CDR1 LNHDA, CDR2 SQIVND (reference sequence). As DNA, the CDR3 is TGTGCCAGTACTACCAAGCAGCGCTATGGCTACACCTTC. Translated: CASTTKQRYGYTF. The whole variable domain, filled in from reference TRBV19 and TRBJ1-2, reads DGGITQSPKYLFRKEGQNVTLSCEQNLNHDAMYWYRQDPGQGLRLIYYSQIVNDFQKGDIAEGYSVSREKKESFPLTVTSAQKNPTAFYLCASTTKQRYGYTFGSGTRLTVV.

The chain employs TRBV5-1 and TRBJ2-7; D gene ambiguous. The CDR3 has 13 amino acids. Trimming removed 1 base at V and 9 bases at J, with 14 bases between. Germline V lookup: CDR1 SGHRS, CDR2 YFSETQ. The CDR3 DNA sequence: TGCGCCAGCAGCTTGTCAACAATGATTGGGCAGTACTTC. Residues: CASSLSTMIGQYF.

The chain links TRBV7-9 to TRBJ1-2; TRBD1 matches 9 bases. The CDR3 has 15 amino acids. Germline assignment: CDR1 SEHNR and CDR2 FQNEAQ (reference sequence). The V segment lost 0 bases and the J segment 4 bases; nucleotides outside the gene matches: 3. The CDR3 is CASSLASTGGYGYTF. CDR3 in DNA: TGTGCCAGCAGCTTAGCATCGACAGGGGGCTATGGCTACACCTTC.

V gene TRBV11-2 combines with J gene TRBJ1-4, with TRBD1 matching 7 bases. Germline CDR1 and CDR2: SGHAT and FQNNGV. The CDR3 is 15 residues long. Unmatched junction bases numbered 9, after V lost 6 bases and J lost 5 bases. The CDR3 coding sequence is TGTGCCAGCAGACCCCCCGGACAGGCGAATGAAAAACTGTTTTTT. It specifies CASRPPGQANEKLFF.